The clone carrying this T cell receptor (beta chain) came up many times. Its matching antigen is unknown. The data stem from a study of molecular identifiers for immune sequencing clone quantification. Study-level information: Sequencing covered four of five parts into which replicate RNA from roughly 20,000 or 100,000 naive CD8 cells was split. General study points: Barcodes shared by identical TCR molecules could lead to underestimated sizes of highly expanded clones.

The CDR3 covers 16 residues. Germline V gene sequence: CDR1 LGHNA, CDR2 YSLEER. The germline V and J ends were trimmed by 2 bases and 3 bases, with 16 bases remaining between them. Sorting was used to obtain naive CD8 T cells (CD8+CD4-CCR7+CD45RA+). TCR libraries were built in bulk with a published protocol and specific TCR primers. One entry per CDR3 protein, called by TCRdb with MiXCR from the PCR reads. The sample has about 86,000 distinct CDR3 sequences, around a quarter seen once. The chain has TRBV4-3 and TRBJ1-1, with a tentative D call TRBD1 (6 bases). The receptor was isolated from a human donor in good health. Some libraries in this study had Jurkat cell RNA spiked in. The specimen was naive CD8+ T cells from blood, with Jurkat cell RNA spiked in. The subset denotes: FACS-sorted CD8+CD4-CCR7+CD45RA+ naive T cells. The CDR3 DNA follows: TGCGCCAGCAGCCAACATTTTCAGGGGCTGTACACTGAAGCTTTCTTT. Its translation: CASSQHFQGLYTEAFF.